This T cell receptor (beta chain) appears in the sequencing data of a study of cytomegalovirus exposure and HLA in healthy donors. 60 Vbeta and 13 Jbeta primers were used in PCR. Clones were sequenced by immunoSEQ multiplex PCR, and TCRdb holds only the in-frame ones, with some missing. Of 100,000 to 150,000 clones in the sample, over 75% were seen once. A note on this clone: Its matching antigen is unknown.

The V gene end was trimmed by 1 base and the J gene end by 2 bases; junction bases not matched to a gene: 0. The length of the CDR3 is 14 residues. Germline V gene lookup returns CDR1 SGHRS and CDR2 YFSETQ. Overall study results and limits: High specificity and sensitivity for cytomegalovirus status were reported for the classifier. In a later analysis, a missense DCLRE1C variant was linked to TCR beta V- and J-gene trimming.

Sequencing input: PBMCs. The receptor's source is a man between 18 and 35 years old in good health and CMV-seropositive. This chain joins TRBV5-1 and TRBJ2-7; 10 positions match TRBD2. CDR3 protein: CASSLTSGTYEQYF. The CDR3 DNA follows: TGCGCCAGCAGCTTGACTAGCGGGACCTACGAGCAGTACTTC.